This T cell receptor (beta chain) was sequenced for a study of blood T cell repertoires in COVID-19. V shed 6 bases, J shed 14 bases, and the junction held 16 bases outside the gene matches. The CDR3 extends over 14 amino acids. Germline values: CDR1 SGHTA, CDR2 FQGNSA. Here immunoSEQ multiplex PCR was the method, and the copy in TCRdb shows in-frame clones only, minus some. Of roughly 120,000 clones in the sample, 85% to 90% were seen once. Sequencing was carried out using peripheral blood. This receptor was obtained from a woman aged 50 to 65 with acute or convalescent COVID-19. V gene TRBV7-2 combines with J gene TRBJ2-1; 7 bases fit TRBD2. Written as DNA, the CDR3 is TGTGCCAGCAGTCCAACTTGGCGGGGAGGGACGGAGTTCTTC. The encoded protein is CASSPTWRGGTEFF.